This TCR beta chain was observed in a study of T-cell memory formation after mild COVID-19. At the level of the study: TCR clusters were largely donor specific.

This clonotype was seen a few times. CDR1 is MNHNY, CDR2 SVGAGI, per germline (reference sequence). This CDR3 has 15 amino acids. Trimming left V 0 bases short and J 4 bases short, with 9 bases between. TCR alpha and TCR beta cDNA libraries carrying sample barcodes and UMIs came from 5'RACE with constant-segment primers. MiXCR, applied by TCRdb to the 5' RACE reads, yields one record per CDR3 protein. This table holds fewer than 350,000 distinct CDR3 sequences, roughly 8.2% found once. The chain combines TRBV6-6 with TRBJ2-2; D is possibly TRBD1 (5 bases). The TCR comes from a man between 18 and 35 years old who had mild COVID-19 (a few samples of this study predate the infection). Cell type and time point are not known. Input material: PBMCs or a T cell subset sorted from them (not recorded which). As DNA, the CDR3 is TGTGCCAGCAGTTACTCGGGCAGGGTCACCGGGGAGCTGTTTTTT. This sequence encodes CASSYSGRVTGELFF.